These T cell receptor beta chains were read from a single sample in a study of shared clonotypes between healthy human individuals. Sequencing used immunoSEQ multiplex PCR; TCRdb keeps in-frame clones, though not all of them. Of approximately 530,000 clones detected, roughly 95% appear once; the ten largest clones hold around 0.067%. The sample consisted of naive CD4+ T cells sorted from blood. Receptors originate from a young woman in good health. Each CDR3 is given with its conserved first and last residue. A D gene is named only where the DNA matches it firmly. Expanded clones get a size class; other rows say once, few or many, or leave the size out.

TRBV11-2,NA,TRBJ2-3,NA,CASSLGTASTDTQYF,TGTGCCAGCAGCTTAGGGACAGCTAGCACAGATACGCAGTATTTT
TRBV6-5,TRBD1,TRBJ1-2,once,CASRTGEILRAYTF,TGTGCCAGCAGAACAGGGGAAATACTTCGGGCCTACACCTTC
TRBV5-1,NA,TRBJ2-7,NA,CASSLGLVEPYEQYF,TGCGCCAGCAGCTTGGGTTTAGTAGAGCCCTACGAGCAGTACTTC
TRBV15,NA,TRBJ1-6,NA,CATSSTHSPLHF,TGTGCCACCAGCAGTACCCATTCACCCCTCCACTTT
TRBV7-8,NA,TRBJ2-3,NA,CASSLGTRTFTDTQYF,TGTGCCAGCAGCTTGGGGACAAGAACCTTCACAGATACGCAGTATTTT
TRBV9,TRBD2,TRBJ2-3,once,CASSVTSVGAQYF,TGTGCCAGCAGCGTCACTAGCGTAGGGGCGCAGTATTTT
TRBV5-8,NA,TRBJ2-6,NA,CASRLSSEPLSGANVLTF,TGTGCCAGCAGGTTATCTAGCGAACCTCTTTCTGGGGCCAACGTCCTGACTTTC
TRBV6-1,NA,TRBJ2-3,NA,CASSVQGADTQYF,TGTGCCAGCAGTGTACAGGGAGCAGATACGCAGTATTTT
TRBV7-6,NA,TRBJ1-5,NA,CASSWGGNQPQHF,TGTGCCAGCTCGTGGGGGGGCAATCAGCCCCAGCATTTT
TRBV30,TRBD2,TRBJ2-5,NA,CAWSSSPLAGPGEQYF,TGTGCCTGGAGTTCCTCCCCTCTAGCGGGCCCAGGGGAGCAGTACTTC
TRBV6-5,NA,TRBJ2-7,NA,CASSYSESRPYEQYF,TGTGCCAGCAGTTACTCGGAAAGCCGACCCTACGAGCAGTACTTC
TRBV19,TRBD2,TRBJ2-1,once,CASSGPGLAGRNEQFF,TGTGCCAGTAGCGGTCCGGGACTAGCTGGAAGGAATGAGCAGTTCTTC
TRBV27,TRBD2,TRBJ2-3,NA,CASSLRRLAGGPDTQYF,TGTGCCAGCAGTTTGCGAAGACTAGCGGGAGGGCCAGATACGCAGTATTTT
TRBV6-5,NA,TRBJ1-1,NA,CASSYRGTNTEAFF,TGTGCCAGCAGTTACAGGGGAACGAACACTGAAGCTTTCTTT
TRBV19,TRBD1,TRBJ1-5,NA,CASSIAGTALDNQPQHF,TGTGCCAGTAGTATCGCCGGGACAGCCTTAGACAATCAGCCCCAGCATTTT
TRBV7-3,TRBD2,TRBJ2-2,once,CASSATSGRAGGLFF,TGTGCCAGCAGCGCCACTAGCGGGAGAGCCGGGGGGCTGTTTTTT
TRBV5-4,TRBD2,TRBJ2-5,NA,CASSLEGTSGSLETQYF,TGTGCCAGCAGCTTGGAAGGGACTAGCGGGAGTTTGGAGACCCAGTACTTC
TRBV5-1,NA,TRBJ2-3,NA,CASSLYPPRTDTQYF,TGCGCCAGCAGCTTATATCCCCCGAGAACAGATACGCAGTATTTT
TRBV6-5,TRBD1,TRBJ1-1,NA,CASSHRDRGIGAFF,TGTGCCAGCAGTCACCGGGACAGGGGCATTGGAGCTTTCTTT
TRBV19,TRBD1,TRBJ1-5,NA,CASSLGQGGGQPQHF,TGTGCCAGTAGTCTGGGACAGGGAGGTGGACAGCCCCAGCATTTT
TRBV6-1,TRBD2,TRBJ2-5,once,CASSEGSRTSVSQYF,TGTGCCAGCAGTGAAGGTAGCAGGACTAGCGTATCCCAGTACTTC
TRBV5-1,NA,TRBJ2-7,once,CASSIVGGSSYEQYF,TGCGCCAGCAGCATCGTTGGGGGCAGCTCCTACGAGCAGTACTTC
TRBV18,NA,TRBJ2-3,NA,CASSPPRGATDTQYF,TGTGCCAGCTCACCACCGAGGGGGGCTACAGATACGCAGTATTTT
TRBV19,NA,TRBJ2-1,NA,CASSLYNEQFF,TGTGCCAGTAGCCTATACAATGAGCAGTTCTTC
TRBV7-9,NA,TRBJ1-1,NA,CASSRANTEAFF,TGTGCCAGCAGCCGAGCGAACACTGAAGCTTTCTTT
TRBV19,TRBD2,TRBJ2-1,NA,CASSNPGTSGSFEQFF,TGTGCCAGTAGTAATCCGGGGACTAGCGGGAGTTTTGAGCAGTTCTTC
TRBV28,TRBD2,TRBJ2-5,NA,CASSFRRGEGGETQYF,TGTGCCAGCAGTTTCCGGCGCGGGGAGGGTGGGGAGACCCAGTACTTC
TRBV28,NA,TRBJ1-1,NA,CASSLPLFEAFF,TGTGCCAGCAGCCTTCCCCTGTTTGAAGCTTTCTTT
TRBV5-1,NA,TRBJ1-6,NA,CASSPAWDSPLHF,TGCGCCAGCAGTCCTGCCTGGGATTCACCCCTCCACTTT
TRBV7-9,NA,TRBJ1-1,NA,CASSPAGSGQNTEAFF,TGTGCCAGCAGCCCAGCTGGGTCAGGGCAGAACACTGAAGCTTTCTTT
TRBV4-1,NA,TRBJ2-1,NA,CASSQVGRTSYNEQFF,TGCGCCAGCAGCCAGGTAGGTAGGACCTCCTACAATGAGCAGTTCTTC
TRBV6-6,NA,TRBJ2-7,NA,CASSYRDSYEQYF,TGTGCCAGCAGTTATCGCGACTCCTACGAGCAGTACTTC
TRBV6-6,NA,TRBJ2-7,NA,CASSLGTELYEQYF,TGTGCCAGCAGTCTAGGGACCGAGCTCTACGAGCAGTACTTC
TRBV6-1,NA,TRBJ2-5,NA,CASILTRDAETQYF,TGTGCCAGCATACTAACACGGGACGCGGAGACCCAGTACTTC
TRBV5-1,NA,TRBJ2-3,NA,CASSWPRGRGSTDTQYF,TGCGCCAGCAGCTGGCCGAGGGGGCGGGGGAGCACAGATACGCAGTATTTT
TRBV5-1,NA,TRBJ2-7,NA,CASRARGGSFDEQYF,TGCGCCAGCAGGGCGAGAGGAGGTTCGTTCGACGAGCAGTACTTC
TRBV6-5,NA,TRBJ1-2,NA,CATLKTGRLYGYTF,TGTGCCACCCTAAAAACAGGGAGACTCTATGGCTACACCTTC
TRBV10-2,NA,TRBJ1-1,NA,CASSANTEAFF,TGCGCCAGCAGTGCGAACACTGAAGCTTTCTTT
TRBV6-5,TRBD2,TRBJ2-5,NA,CASSSRVSGGETQYF,TGTGCCAGCAGTTCCCGCGTCAGCGGGGGGGAGACCCAGTACTTC
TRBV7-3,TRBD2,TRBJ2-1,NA,CASSSGLGYNEQFF,TGTGCCAGCAGCTCCGGACTAGGCTACAATGAGCAGTTCTTC
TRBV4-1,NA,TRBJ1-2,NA,CASSQETRGVYGYTF,TGCGCCAGCAGCCAAGAGACGAGGGGGGTCTATGGCTACACCTTC
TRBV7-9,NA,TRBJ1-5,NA,CASSSVGQPQHF,TGTGCCAGCAGCTCGGTGGGTCAGCCCCAGCATTTT
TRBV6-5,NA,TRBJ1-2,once,CASSFQGNGYTF,TGTGCCAGCAGTTTCCAGGGGAATGGCTACACCTTC
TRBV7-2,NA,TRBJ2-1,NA,CASSLKTFDYNEQFF,TGTGCCAGCAGCCTAAAAACTTTCGATTACAATGAGCAGTTCTTC
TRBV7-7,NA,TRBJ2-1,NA,CASSLDGPSGNEQFF,TGTGCCAGCAGCCTAGACGGGCCCAGCGGCAATGAGCAGTTCTTC
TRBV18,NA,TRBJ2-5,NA,CASSPRGNQETQYF,TGTGCCAGCTCACCACGGGGGAATCAAGAGACCCAGTACTTC
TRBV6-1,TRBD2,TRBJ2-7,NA,CASRPSAAGVREQYF,TGTGCCAGCAGGCCCTCTGCAGCGGGAGTAAGAGAGCAGTACTTC
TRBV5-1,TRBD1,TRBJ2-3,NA,CASMTGQGNTDTQYF,TGCGCCAGTATGACAGGACAGGGGAACACAGATACGCAGTATTTT
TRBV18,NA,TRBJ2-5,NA,CASLTRVGGRQETQYF,TGTGCCAGCTTAACCAGGGTCGGAGGCCGACAAGAGACCCAGTACTTC